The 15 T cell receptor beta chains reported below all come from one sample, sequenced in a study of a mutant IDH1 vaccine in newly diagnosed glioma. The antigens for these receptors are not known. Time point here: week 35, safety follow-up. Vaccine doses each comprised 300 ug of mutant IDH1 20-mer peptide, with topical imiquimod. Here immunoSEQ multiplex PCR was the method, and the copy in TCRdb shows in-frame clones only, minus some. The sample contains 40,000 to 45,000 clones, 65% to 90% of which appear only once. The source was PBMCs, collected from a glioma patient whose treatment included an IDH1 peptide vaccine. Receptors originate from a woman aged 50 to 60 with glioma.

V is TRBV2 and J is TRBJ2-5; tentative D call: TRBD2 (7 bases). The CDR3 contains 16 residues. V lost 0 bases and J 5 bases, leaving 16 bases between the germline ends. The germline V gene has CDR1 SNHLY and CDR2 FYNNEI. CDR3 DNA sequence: TGTGCCAGCAGTGAAGCGGGGGGGCCGAATGGTGAGACCCAGTACTTC. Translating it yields CASSEAGGPNGETQYF.

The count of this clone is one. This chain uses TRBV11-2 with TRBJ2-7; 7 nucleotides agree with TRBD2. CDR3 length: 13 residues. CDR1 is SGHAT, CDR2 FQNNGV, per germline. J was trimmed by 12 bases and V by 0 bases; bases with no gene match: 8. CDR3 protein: CASSLEPSGAPYF. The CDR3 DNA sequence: TGTGCCAGCAGCTTAGAGCCTAGCGGTGCACCGTACTTC.

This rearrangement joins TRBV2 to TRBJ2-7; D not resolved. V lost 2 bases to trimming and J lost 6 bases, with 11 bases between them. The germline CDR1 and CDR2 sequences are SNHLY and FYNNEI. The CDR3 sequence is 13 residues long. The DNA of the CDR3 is TGTGCCAGCAGTGAACGGTCTATTGGCGAGCAGTACTTC. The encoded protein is CASSERSIGEQYF.

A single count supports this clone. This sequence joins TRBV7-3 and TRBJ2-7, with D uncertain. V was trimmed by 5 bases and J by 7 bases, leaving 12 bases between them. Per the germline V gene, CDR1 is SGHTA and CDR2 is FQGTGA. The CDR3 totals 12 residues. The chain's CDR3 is CASSPGVGEQYF. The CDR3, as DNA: TGTGCCAGCAGCCCCGGAGTTGGGGAGCAGTACTTC.

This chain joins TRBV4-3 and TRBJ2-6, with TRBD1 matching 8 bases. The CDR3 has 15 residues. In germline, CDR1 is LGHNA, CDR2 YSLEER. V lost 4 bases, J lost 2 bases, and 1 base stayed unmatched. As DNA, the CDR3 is TGCGCCAGCAGCCCGACAGGGGCTGGGGCCAACGTCCTGACTTTC. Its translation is CASSPTGAGANVLTF.

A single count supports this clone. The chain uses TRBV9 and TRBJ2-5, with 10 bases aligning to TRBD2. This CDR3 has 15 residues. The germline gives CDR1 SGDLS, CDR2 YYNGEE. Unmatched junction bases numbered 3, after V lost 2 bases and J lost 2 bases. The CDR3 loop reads CASSVSSGGQETQYF. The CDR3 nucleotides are TGTGCCAGCAGCGTGTCTAGCGGGGGACAAGAGACCCAGTACTTC.

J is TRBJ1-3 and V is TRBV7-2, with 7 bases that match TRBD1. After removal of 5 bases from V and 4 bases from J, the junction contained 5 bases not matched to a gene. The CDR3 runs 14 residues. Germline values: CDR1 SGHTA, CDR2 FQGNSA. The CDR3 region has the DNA TGTGCCAGCAGCCAGGGAGGGGGCGGAAACACCATATATTTT. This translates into CASSQGGGGNTIYF.

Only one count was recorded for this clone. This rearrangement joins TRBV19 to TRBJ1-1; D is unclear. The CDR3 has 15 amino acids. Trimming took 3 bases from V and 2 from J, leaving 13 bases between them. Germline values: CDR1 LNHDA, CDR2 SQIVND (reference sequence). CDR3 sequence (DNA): TGTGCCAGTAGTATGGGAGGCAGGAGCAACACTGAAGCTTTCTTT. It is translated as CASSMGGRSNTEAFF.

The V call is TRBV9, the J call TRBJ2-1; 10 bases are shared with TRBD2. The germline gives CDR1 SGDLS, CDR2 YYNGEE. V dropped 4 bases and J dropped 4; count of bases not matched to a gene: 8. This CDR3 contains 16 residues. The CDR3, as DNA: TGTGCCAGCAGCCCTGGAGCGGGGGGGCGATACAATGAGCAGTTCTTC. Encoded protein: CASSPGAGGRYNEQFF.

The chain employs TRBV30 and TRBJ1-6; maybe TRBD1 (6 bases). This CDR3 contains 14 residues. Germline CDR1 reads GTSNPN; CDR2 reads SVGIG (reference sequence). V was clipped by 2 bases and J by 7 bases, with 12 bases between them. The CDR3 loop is CAWSRGARNSPLHF. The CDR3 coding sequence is TGTGCCTGGAGTCGGGGGGCTAGGAATTCACCCCTCCACTTT.

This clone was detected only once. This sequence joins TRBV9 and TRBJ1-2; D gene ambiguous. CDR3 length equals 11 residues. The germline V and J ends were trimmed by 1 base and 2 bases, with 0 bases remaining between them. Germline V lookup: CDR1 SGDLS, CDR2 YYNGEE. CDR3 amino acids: CASSVNYGYTF. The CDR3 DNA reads TGTGCCAGCAGCGTAAACTATGGCTACACCTTC.

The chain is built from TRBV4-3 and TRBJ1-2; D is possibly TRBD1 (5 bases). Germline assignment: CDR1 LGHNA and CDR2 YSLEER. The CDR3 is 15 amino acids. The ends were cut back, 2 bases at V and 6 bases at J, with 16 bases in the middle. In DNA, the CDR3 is TGCGCCAGCAGCCAACACGCTGGGGGAACCGATGGCTACACCTTC. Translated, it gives CASSQHAGGTDGYTF.

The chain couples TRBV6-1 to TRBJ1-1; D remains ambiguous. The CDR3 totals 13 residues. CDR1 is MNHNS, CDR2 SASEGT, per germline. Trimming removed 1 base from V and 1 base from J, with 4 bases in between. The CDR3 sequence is CASSEVRNTEAFF. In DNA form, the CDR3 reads TGTGCCAGCAGTGAAGTACGGAACACTGAAGCTTTCTTT.

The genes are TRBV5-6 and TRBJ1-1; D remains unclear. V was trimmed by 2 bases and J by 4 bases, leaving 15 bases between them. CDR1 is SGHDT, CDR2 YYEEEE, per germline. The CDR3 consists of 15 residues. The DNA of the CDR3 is TGTGCCAGCAGCTTTTCTCTACGGGGAAGCACTGAAGCTTTCTTT. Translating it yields CASSFSLRGSTEAFF.

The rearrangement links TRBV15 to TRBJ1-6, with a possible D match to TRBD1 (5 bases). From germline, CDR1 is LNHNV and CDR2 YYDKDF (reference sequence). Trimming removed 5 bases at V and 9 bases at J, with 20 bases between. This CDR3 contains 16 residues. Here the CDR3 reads CATSPEPSKRGSPLHF. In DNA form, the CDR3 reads TGTGCCACCAGCCCCGAGCCATCAAAAAGGGGTTCACCCCTCCACTTT.